The 29 T cell receptor beta chains listed next were all sequenced from one sample in a study of blood T cell repertoires in COVID-19. Measured with immunoSEQ multiplex PCR; TCRdb has only the in-frame clones, and not every one. The sample comprises some 100,000 clones, 85% of which are singletons, and around 2% rests with the top ten. The sequencing input was peripheral blood. These receptors were obtained from a woman in her 70s with active or convalescent COVID-19.

This clone was found a few times. The chain joins TRBV7-2 to TRBJ2-4, with D perhaps matching TRBD1 (6 bases). Germline V lookup: CDR1 SGHTA, CDR2 FQGNSA. The CDR3 is 14 amino acids. V lost 1 base, J lost 7 bases, and 11 bases lay in between. The CDR3 protein is CASSLVGQGNIQYF. CDR3 DNA: TGTGCCAGCAGCTTAGTGGGGCAGGGGAACATTCAGTACTTC.

This chain links TRBV4-1 with TRBJ1-5, with D tentatively TRBD1 (6 bases). This CDR3 is 15 amino acids long. Trimming cost V 1 base and J 7 bases, with 14 bases left between them. Germline CDR1 and CDR2: MGHRA and YSYEKL. CDR3 in DNA: TGCGCCAGCAGCCAAGGTGCAGGGGAGGGGCAGCCCCAGCATTTT. Amino acids: CASSQGAGEGQPQHF.

The chain recombines TRBV6-5 with TRBJ2-2; the D gene is possibly TRBD1 (6 bases). This CDR3 contains 16 residues. CDR1 and CDR2 (germline): MNHEY, SVGAGI. The V gene lost 2 bases and the J gene lost 0 bases, with 10 bases spanning the gap. CDR3 DNA sequence: TGTGCCAGCAGTTACAGGGGGACGGCGAACACCGGGGAGCTGTTTTTT. It yields the protein CASSYRGTANTGELFF.

The chain employs TRBV4-1 and TRBJ1-4; 9 bases are a match to TRBD1. J gave up 10 bases and V 6 bases, and 9 bases lay outside the gene matches. The CDR3 covers 14 residues. Germline V CDR1 and CDR2: MGHRA, YSYEKL. The CDR3 reads CASRTGTGRRKLFF. The CDR3 DNA sequence: TGCGCCAGCAGGACCGGGACAGGGAGAAGAAAACTGTTTTTT.

This chain uses TRBV4-3 with TRBJ2-1; a possible D gene is TRBD2 (7 bases). CDR3 length: 16 residues. CDR1 and CDR2 (germline): LGHNA, YSLEER. With 0 bases removed from V and 9 bases from J, the gap between germline ends came to 18 bases. CDR3 region: CASSQDPGLQGGEQFF. Here the CDR3 DNA reads TGCGCCAGCAGCCAAGATCCGGGACTACAAGGGGGTGAGCAGTTCTTC.

This sequence joins TRBV15 and TRBJ2-1, with 16 bases that match TRBD2. V gave up 2 bases and J gave up 7 bases; unmatched junction bases: 11. Germline V CDR1 and CDR2: LNHNV, YYDKDF (reference sequence). This CDR3 has 19 residues. CDR3 loop: CATSRRPGLAGGLGNEQFF. CDR3 bases: TGTGCCACCAGCAGACGACCGGGACTAGCGGGGGGGCTGGGGAATGAGCAGTTCTTC. Supplemented by reference TRBV15 and TRBJ2-1, the full variable domain reads DAMVIQNPRYQVTQFGKPVTLSCSQTLNHNVMYWYQQKSSQAPKLLFHYYDKDFNNEADTPDNFQSRRPNTSFCFLDIRSPGLGDTAMYLCATSRRPGLAGGLGNEQFFGPGTRLTVL.

The chain joins TRBV28 to TRBJ2-3; no definite D call. The CDR3 runs to 11 residues. The ends were cut back, 5 bases at V and 6 bases at J, with 6 bases in the middle. CDR1 and CDR2 from the germline V gene are MDHEN and SYDVKM. The CDR3 here is CASSQADTQYF. The DNA for the CDR3 is TGTGCCAGCAGTCAGGCGGATACGCAGTATTTT.

This clone was counted a single time. The V gene is TRBV6-2 or TRBV6-3, the J gene TRBJ1-2; 7 bases are a match to TRBD1. Germline CDR1 is MNHEY and CDR2 is SVGEGT. The V segment lost 3 bases and the J segment 6 bases; nucleotides outside the gene matches: 7. This CDR3 has 14 residues. The CDR3 DNA sequence: TGTGCCAGCAGTTATCCAGGGGGGTTGAATGGCTACACCTTC. It codes for CASSYPGGLNGYTF.

The chain carries TRBV29-1 and TRBJ1-1; 7 positions match TRBD1. This CDR3 is built from 15 residues. Trimming cost V 4 bases and J 0 bases; bases outside gene matches: 8. In germline, CDR1 is SQVTM, CDR2 ANQGSEA. The DNA of the CDR3 is TGCAGCGTTGGACAGGGTTGGGGGATGAACACTGAAGCTTTCTTT. Translated, it gives CSVGQGWGMNTEAFF.

The CDR3 protein is CASSLISGSYEQYF. CDR3 nucleotides: TGTGCCAGCAGCTTAATTAGCGGGAGCTACGAGCAGTACTTC. The chain carries TRBV11-2 and TRBJ2-7, with TRBD2 identical over 9 bases. The junction had 2 bases not matched to a gene; V was cut back by 2 bases and J by 3 bases. The CDR3 is 14 amino acids. The V gene's germline CDR1 is SGHAT and CDR2 FQNNGV.

V usage is TRBV3-1 (or the pseudogene TRBV3-2) and J usage is TRBJ2-7, with 10 bases matching TRBD2. The CDR3 loop spans 15 amino acids. Germline CDR1 is LGHDT and CDR2 is YNNKEL (reference sequence). J was trimmed by 7 bases and V by 5 bases; bases with no gene match: 11. The CDR3: CASSVTSGAGGEQYF. The CDR3 coding sequence is TGTGCCAGCAGCGTTACTAGCGGGGCTGGTGGAGAGCAGTACTTC.

V usage is TRBV28 and J usage is TRBJ1-2; maybe TRBD1 (6 bases). This CDR3 spans 13 amino acids. Trimming stripped 6 bases from V and 1 base from J, with 9 bases between. CDR1 and CDR2 (germline): MDHEN, SYDVKM. The CDR3 protein is CASRQGNNYGYTF. The CDR3 nucleotides are TGTGCCAGCAGACAGGGAAATAACTATGGCTACACCTTC.

There are a few counts of this clone. J is TRBJ1-4 and V is TRBV7-2, with D perhaps matching TRBD1 (5 bases). The CDR3 contains 15 residues. Germline loops: CDR1 SGHTA, CDR2 FQGNSA. V shed 1 base and J shed 5 bases, with 11 bases lying between them. CDR3 DNA: TGTGCCAGCAGCTTAGGGGCAGGGATGAATGAAAAACTGTTTTTT. Its protein product is CASSLGAGMNEKLFF.

V and J are TRBV4-2 and TRBJ2-7; D uncertain. The CDR3 covers 16 residues. Germline lookup yields CDR1 LGHNA and CDR2 YNFKEQ. V shed 1 base and J shed 2 bases, with 15 bases lying between them. CDR3 bases: TGTGCCAGCAGCCAAGCCCTAGGTCAGTCAACCTACGAGCAGTACTTC. This codes for CASSQALGQSTYEQYF.

The gene calls are TRBV5-1 and TRBJ1-6; the D is unclear. Germline V lookup: CDR1 SGHRS, CDR2 YFSETQ. This CDR3 is 14 amino acids long. The V end lost 0 bases, the J end lost 5 bases, and 6 bases lay between the germline ends. In DNA, the CDR3 is TGCGCCAGCAGCTTGGTCCCCGATAATTCACCCCTCCACTTT. Its translation is CASSLVPDNSPLHF.

This clone was seen more than once but under ten times. The chain joins TRBV7-9 to TRBJ2-7, with TRBD1 as a possible D gene (6 bases). CDR1 is SEHNR and CDR2 is FQNEAQ in the germline V gene (reference sequence). Deletions cut 5 bases from V and 2 bases from J, with 13 bases between. The CDR3 consists of 14 residues. The CDR3 region is CASSLTGVTYEQYF. In DNA, the CDR3 is TGTGCCAGCAGCCTGACAGGCGTTACCTACGAGCAGTACTTC.

The V gene is TRBV3-1 (or the pseudogene TRBV3-2), the J gene TRBJ2-7; D possibly corresponds to TRBD2 (5 bases). CDR1 is LGHDT and CDR2 is YNNKEL in the germline V gene (reference sequence). There are 14 residues in the CDR3. The V gene lost 0 bases and the J gene lost 5 bases, with 11 bases spanning the gap. The CDR3 nucleotides read TGTGCCAGCAGCCAAGATCCACCTAGCAACGAGCAGTACTTC. Translating gives CASSQDPPSNEQYF.

The chain combines TRBV21-1 with TRBJ2-7; the table's D call, TRBD1, was not checked against the DNA. TRBV21-1 is classified as a pseudogene. This CDR3 is 18 amino acids long. The CDR3 protein is CASSESHQPGTESYEQYF. The CDR3, as DNA: TGTGCCAGCAGCGAATCTCATCAACCCGGGACAGAATCCTACGAGCAGTACTTC.

The rearrangement links TRBV28 to TRBJ2-2, with 7 bases fitting TRBD1. The CDR3 has 16 residues. After removal of 2 bases from V and 1 base from J, the junction contained 4 bases not matched to a gene. Looked up from germline, CDR1 is MDHEN and CDR2 is SYDVKM. The CDR3 here is CASSLLGQVNTGELFF. CDR3 bases: TGTGCCAGCAGTTTACTTGGACAGGTGAACACCGGGGAGCTGTTTTTT.

The J gene is TRBJ2-7, the V gene TRBV5-5; 8 nucleotides align to TRBD2. Germline V gives CDR1 SGHKS, CDR2 YYEKEE (reference sequence). J lost 4 bases, V lost 4 bases, and 13 bases had no gene match. This CDR3 comprises 16 residues. CDR3 sequence reads: CASSPGDGTRLYEQYF. CDR3 nucleotide sequence: TGTGCCAGCAGCCCTGGGGACGGGACTAGGTTGTACGAGCAGTACTTC.

The J gene is TRBJ2-1, the V gene TRBV24-1; 7 nucleotides match TRBD2. The CDR3 has 14 amino acids. Germline CDR1 reads KGHDR; CDR2 reads SFDVKD. The V segment lost 2 bases and the J segment 7 bases; nucleotides outside the gene matches: 4. DNA of the CDR3: TGTGCCACCAGTGATTGGGGGGGATCGAATGAGCAGTTCTTC. Its protein is CATSDWGGSNEQFF.

This chain connects TRBV18 to TRBJ1-6; no clear D gene. The V gene's germline CDR1 is KGHSH and CDR2 LQKENI. This CDR3 region has 13 residues. The ends were cut back, 4 bases at V and 5 bases at J, with 6 bases in the middle. CDR3 amino acids: CASSRGNNSPLHF. The CDR3 DNA reads as TGTGCCAGCTCACGCGGGAATAATTCACCCCTCCACTTT.

The chain uses TRBV7-2 and TRBJ1-2; D is uncertain. This CDR3 is 14 amino acids long. V lost 4 bases and J 4 bases, leaving 13 bases between the germline ends. In germline, CDR1 is SGHTA, CDR2 FQGNSA. The CDR3 region is CASSSLGIIYGYTF. The CDR3 DNA reads TGTGCCAGCAGCTCCCTCGGGATAATCTATGGCTACACCTTC. Full variable domain (rest looked up from reference TRBV7-2 and TRBJ1-2): GAGVSQSPSNKVTEKGKDVELRCDPISGHTALYWYRQSLGQGLEFLIYFQGNSAPDKSGLPSDRFSAERTGGSVSTLTIQRTQQEDSAVYLCASSSLGIIYGYTFGSGTRLTVV.

The chain carries TRBV19 and TRBJ1-4, with a tentative D call TRBD1 (6 bases). Trimming removed 6 bases from V and 3 bases from J, with 20 bases in between. This CDR3 spans 17 amino acids. Germline assignment: CDR1 LNHDA and CDR2 SQIVND (reference sequence). CDR3 sequence reads: CASRSWRQGFANEKLFF. DNA of the CDR3: TGTGCCAGTAGATCCTGGAGGCAGGGGTTTGCTAATGAAAAACTGTTTTTT.

This clone was detected only a few times. The gene calls are TRBV1 and TRBJ1-6; the table calls TRBD1, which could not be checked here. TRBV1 is labeled a pseudogene. The CDR3 runs to 16 residues. The CDR3 here is CTSSQEHRGRSSPLHF. CDR3 nucleotide sequence: TGCACCAGCAGCCAAGAGCACAGGGGGCGAAGTTCACCCCTCCACTTT.

This chain uses TRBV13 with TRBJ2-7, with 8 bases matching TRBD1. Germline V lookup: CDR1 PRHDT, CDR2 FYEKMQ (reference sequence). The CDR3 sequence is 14 residues long. V lost 6 bases and J lost 1; bases outside the gene matches: 5. The CDR3 DNA follows: TGTGCCAGCAGGCCAGGGGGCAGATCCTACGAGCAGTACTTC. This gives the protein CASRPGGRSYEQYF.

The chain links TRBV28 to TRBJ2-7; 7 nucleotides align to TRBD2. The CDR3 contains 16 residues. Germline CDR1 reads MDHEN; CDR2 reads SYDVKM. V lost 3 bases, J lost 2 bases, and 10 bases stayed unmatched. CDR3 coding DNA: TGTGCCAGCAGTTTTTTGGGAGGGGCCTCAACCTACGAGCAGTACTTC. Translating gives CASSFLGGASTYEQYF.

The chain has TRBV7-3 and TRBJ2-1, with 7 positions matching TRBD2. With V trimmed by 2 bases and J by 2 bases, 3 bases remained unmatched. The CDR3 is 15 residues long. Per germline, CDR1 SGHTA and CDR2 FQGTGA. The CDR3 DNA follows: TGTGCCAGCAGCTTATTCCGGGGGGCCTACAATGAGCAGTTCTTC. It translates to CASSLFRGAYNEQFF.

The chain uses TRBV5-1 and TRBJ2-3, with 14 bases lining up with TRBD2. Looked up from germline, CDR1 is SGHRS and CDR2 is YFSETQ. This CDR3 has 16 amino acids. Trimming cost V 5 bases and J 5 bases; bases outside gene matches: 7. The CDR3 is CASSSKTSGGVDTQYF. Here the CDR3 DNA reads TGCGCCAGCAGTTCAAAGACTAGCGGGGGGGTAGATACGCAGTATTTT.